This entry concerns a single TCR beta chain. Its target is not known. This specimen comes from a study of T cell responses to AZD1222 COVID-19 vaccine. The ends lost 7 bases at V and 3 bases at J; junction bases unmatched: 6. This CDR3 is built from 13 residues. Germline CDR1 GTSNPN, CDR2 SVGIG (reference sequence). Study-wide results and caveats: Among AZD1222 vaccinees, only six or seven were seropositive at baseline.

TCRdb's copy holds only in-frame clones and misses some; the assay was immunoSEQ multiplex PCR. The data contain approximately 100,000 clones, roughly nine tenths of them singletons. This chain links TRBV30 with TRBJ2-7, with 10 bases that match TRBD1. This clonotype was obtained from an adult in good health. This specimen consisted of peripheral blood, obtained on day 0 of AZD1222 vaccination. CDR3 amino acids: CAFMDRGDYEQYF. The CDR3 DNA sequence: TGTGCCTTCATGGACAGGGGGGACTACGAGCAGTACTTC.